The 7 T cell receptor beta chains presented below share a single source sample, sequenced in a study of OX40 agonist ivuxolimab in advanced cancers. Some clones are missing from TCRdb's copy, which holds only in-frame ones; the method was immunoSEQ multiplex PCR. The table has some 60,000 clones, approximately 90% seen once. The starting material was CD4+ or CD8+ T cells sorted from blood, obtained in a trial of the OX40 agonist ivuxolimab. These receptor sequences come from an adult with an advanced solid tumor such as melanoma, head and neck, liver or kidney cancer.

DNA of the CDR3: TGTGCCAGCTCACCGCGGGTAACGTCTAGCACAGATACGCAGTATTTT. Amino acids: CASSPRVTSSTDTQYF. The chain joins TRBV18 to TRBJ2-3, with D perhaps TRBD2 (5 bases). Germline assignment: CDR1 KGHSH and CDR2 LQKENI. The CDR3 length is 16 residues. V lost 3 bases and J lost 0, with 13 bases in between.

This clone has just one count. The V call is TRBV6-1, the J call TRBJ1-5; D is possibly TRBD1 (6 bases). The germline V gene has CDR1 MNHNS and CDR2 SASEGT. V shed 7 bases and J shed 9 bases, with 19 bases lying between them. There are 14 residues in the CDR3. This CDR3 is CASTTRDTFLPQHF. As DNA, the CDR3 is TGTGCCAGCACCACCCGGGACACCTTTTTGCCCCAGCATTTT.

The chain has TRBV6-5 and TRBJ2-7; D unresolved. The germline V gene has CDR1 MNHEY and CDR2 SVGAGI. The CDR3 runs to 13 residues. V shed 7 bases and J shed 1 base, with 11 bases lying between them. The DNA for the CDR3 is TGTGCCAGCAATAGGGCCGTATCCTACGAGCAGTACTTC. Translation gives CASNRAVSYEQYF.

The CDR3 coding sequence is TGTGCCAGCAGACCAAGACAGGGGAGCACAGATACGCAGTATTTT. Its translation is CASRPRQGSTDTQYF. The gene calls are TRBV11-2 and TRBJ2-3, with 8 bases fitting TRBD1. The V segment lost 6 bases and the J segment 0 bases; nucleotides outside the gene matches: 5. Germline lookup yields CDR1 SGHAT and CDR2 FQNNGV. The CDR3 length is 15 residues.

The CDR3 DNA reads TGTGCTAGTGGTTGGGTCACCCGGGGCCAAGAGACCCAGTACTTC. Protein: CASGWVTRGQETQYF. V is TRBV12-5 and J is TRBJ2-5, with D possibly matching TRBD2 (5 bases). Per germline, CDR1 LGHNT and CDR2 FRNRAP. The CDR3 has 15 amino acids. With 4 bases removed from V and 1 base from J, the gap between germline ends came to 13 bases. Using reference TRBV12-5 and TRBJ2-5 for the parts outside the CDR3, the full variable domain is DARVTQTPRHKVTEMGQEVTMRCQPILGHNTVFWYRQTMMQGLELLAYFRNRAPLDDSGMPKDRFSAEMPDATLATLKIQPSEPRDSAVYFCASGWVTRGQETQYFGPGTRLLVL.

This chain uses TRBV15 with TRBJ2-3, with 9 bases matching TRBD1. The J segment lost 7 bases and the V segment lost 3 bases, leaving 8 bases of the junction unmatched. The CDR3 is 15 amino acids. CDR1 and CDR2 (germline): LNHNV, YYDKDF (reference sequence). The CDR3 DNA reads TGTGCCACCAGCAGCGCTGGGACAGGGATCCATACGCAGTATTTT. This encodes CATSSAGTGIHTQYF. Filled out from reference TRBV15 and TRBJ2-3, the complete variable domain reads DAMVIQNPRYQVTQFGKPVTLSCSQTLNHNVMYWYQQKSSQAPKLLFHYYDKDFNNEADTPDNFQSRRPNTSFCFLDIRSPGLGDTAMYLCATSSAGTGIHTQYFGPGTRLTVL.

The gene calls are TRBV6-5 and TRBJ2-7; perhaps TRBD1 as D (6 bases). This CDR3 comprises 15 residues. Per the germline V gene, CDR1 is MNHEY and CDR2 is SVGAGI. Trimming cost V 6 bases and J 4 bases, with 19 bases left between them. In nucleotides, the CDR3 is TGTGCCAGCAGCCACCGACAGGCGAACCCTTACGAGCAGTACTTC. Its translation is CASSHRQANPYEQYF.